These T cell receptor beta chains were read from a single sample in a study of regulatory T cells in long-lasting Graves disease. One entry per CDR3 protein, called by TCRdb with MiXCR from the multiplex PCR reads. The data contain some 250,000 distinct CDR3 sequences, roughly 18% of them singletons. This same sample was also part of a study on T cells in Graves' hyperthyroidism and ophthalmopathy.

Source: peripheral blood mononuclear cells (PBMCs), taken at new diagnosis, from a patient treated with antithyroid drugs. These receptors were obtained from a woman in her twenties or thirties with Graves disease. Each CDR3 is given with its conserved first and last residue. D genes are given only for firm matches. Clone sizes are given selectively: once, few, many, or a class where the clone is expanded.

>TRBJ1-2|many|NA|TRBV12-3/TRBV12-4
CASSTSTVVDGYTF
TGTGCCAGCAGTACTTCAACAGTGGTGGATGGCTACACCTTC
>TRBJ2-7|NA|NA|TRBV18
CASSPAWSYEQYF
TGTGCCAGCTCACCTGCGTGGTCCTACGAGCAGTACTTC
>TRBJ1-3|NA|NA|TRBV12-3/TRBV12-4
CASSAPGQASGNTIYF
TGTGCCAGCAGTGCACCGGGACAAGCCTCTGGAAACACCATATATTTT
>TRBJ1-1|NA|NA|TRBV6-1
CASSPTRSRAVDEAFF
TGTGCCAGCTCACCCACCCGGTCTCGGGCGGTCGACGAAGCTTTCTTT
>TRBJ2-7|NA|NA|TRBV3-1
CASSQDRVFYEQYF
TGTGCCAGCAGCCAAGATCGCGTTTTCTACGAGCAGTACTTC
>TRBJ2-5|NA|NA|TRBV5-1
CASSLVTGYRETQYF
TGCGCCAGCAGCTTGGTGACAGGATACAGGGAGACCCAGTACTTC
>TRBJ1-6|many|NA|TRBV27
CASSRTLQVSPLHF
TGTGCCAGCAGCCGAACACTACAGGTATCACCCCTCCACTTT
>TRBJ1-1|many|NA|TRBV5-6
CASSWGSEAFF
TGTGCCAGCAGCTGGGGCAGTGAAGCTTTCTTT
>TRBJ1-5|many|NA|TRBV3-1
CASSQGHSSNQPQHF
TGTGCCAGCAGCCAAGGGCACAGTAGCAATCAGCCCCAGCATTTT
>TRBJ1-1|many|NA|TRBV15
CATSRDPKWRFTEAFF
TGTGCCACCAGCAGAGATCCAAAGTGGAGGTTTACTGAAGCTTTCTTT
>TRBJ2-7|many|NA|TRBV19
CASSSRLEGDTYEQYF
TGTGCCAGTAGTAGCCGGCTCGAGGGGGATACCTACGAGCAGTACTTC
>TRBJ2-7|many|NA|TRBV6-1
CASRGGQSYEQYF
TGTGCCAGCAGGGGGGGACAGTCCTACGAGCAGTACTTC
>TRBJ2-5|many|NA|TRBV5-4
CASSLNGETQYF
TGTGCCAGCAGCTTGAACGGGGAGACCCAGTACTTC
>TRBJ1-5|many|NA|TRBV6-1
CASSLRENQPQHF
TGTGCCAGCAGCCTCAGGGAAAATCAGCCCCAGCATTTT
>TRBJ1-5|NA|NA|TRBV5-6
CASSLARAQPQHF
TGTGCCAGCAGCTTGGCTAGGGCCCAGCCCCAGCATTTT
>TRBJ2-7|many|NA|TRBV20-1
CSARPDYEQYF
TGCAGTGCAAGACCCGACTACGAGCAGTACTTC
>TRBJ2-1|many|NA|TRBV12-3/TRBV12-4
CASSPRQVDEQFF
TGTGCCAGCAGTCCCAGACAGGTGGATGAGCAGTTCTTC
>TRBJ1-1|NA|TRBD1|TRBV6-5
CASSYQGEGSFHYTEAFF
TGTGCCAGCAGTTACCAGGGGGAGGGATCGTTCCATTACACTGAAGCTTTCTTT
>TRBJ2-6|NA|NA|TRBV19
CASSIFASGANVLTF
TGTGCCAGTAGTATATTCGCGTCGGGGGCCAACGTCCTGACTTTC
>TRBJ2-7|many|TRBD1|TRBV5-6
CASSPEGRGQLYEQYF
TGTGCCAGCAGCCCGGAGGGCAGGGGGCAATTATACGAGCAGTACTTC
>TRBJ2-7|many|NA|TRBV20-1
CSASPSASSYEQYF
TGCAGTGCTAGTCCCTCGGCTAGCTCCTACGAGCAGTACTTC
>TRBJ1-1|few|NA|TRBV9
CASSVVVRGAEAFF
TGTGCCAGCAGCGTAGTAGTCAGGGGCGCTGAAGCTTTCTTT
>TRBJ2-7|many|TRBD2|TRBV4-1
CASSQEPSGGSYEQYF
TGCGCCAGCAGCCAAGAACCTAGCGGGGGCTCCTACGAGCAGTACTTC
>TRBJ1-2|many|NA|TRBV5-1
CASHTGTKLDGYTF
TGCGCCAGCCATACCGGGACTAAGTTGGATGGCTACACCTTC
>TRBJ2-3|many|NA|TRBV20-1
CSAMQNSGTDTQYF
TGCAGTGCAATGCAGAACTCCGGCACAGATACGCAGTATTTT
>TRBJ2-3|many|NA|TRBV20-1
CSVRGGRGDTQYF
TGCAGTGTCAGGGGGGGGCGAGGAGATACGCAGTATTTT
>TRBJ2-1|NA|NA|TRBV29-1
CSVDRAVLDEQFF
TGCAGCGTTGATAGGGCAGTCCTCGATGAGCAGTTCTTC
>TRBJ1-2|many|TRBD1|TRBV4-1
CASSQTDRGGYTF
TGCGCCAGCAGCCAAACCGACAGGGGCGGCTACACCTTC
>TRBJ2-1|many|TRBD2|TRBV20-1
CSARGTSGGGDEQFF
TGCAGTGCTAGAGGGACAAGCGGGGGGGGAGATGAGCAGTTCTTC
>TRBJ1-1|few|NA|TRBV27
CASQGNTEAFF
TGTGCCAGCCAGGGGAACACTGAAGCTTTCTTT
>TRBJ2-5|NA|NA|TRBV7-7
CASSEGVWRGRGETQYF
TGTGCTAGCAGCGAAGGGGTCTGGCGGGGGCGAGGGGAGACCCAGTACTTC